The rows below give T cell receptor beta chains drawn from one sample of a study of neurological immune-mediated disorders. Each CDR3 protein is one row after TCRdb ran MiXCR on the 5' RACE reads. The table has tens of thousands of distinct CDR3 sequences, approximately 14% seen once; the top ten hold approximately 30%. Input material: PBMCs. The source is a woman in her forties or fifties with HTLV-1-associated myelopathy (HAM/TSP). Both conserved end residues are part of each CDR3. Fields, in order: D gene, V gene, J gene, clone size, CDR3 length, CDR3 protein, CDR3 DNA. D genes are given only for firm matches. Not all rows give a size; the values are once, few, many and, for expanded clones, a class.

D: .; V: TRBV10-3; J: TRBJ2-2; size: many; length: 15; CDR3: CAVLGPEQNTGELFF; DNA: TGTGCCGTTCTTGGGCCGGAACAGAACACCGGGGAGCTGTTTTTT
D: .; V: TRBV12-3/TRBV12-4; J: TRBJ2-3; size: many; length: 16; CDR3: CASSRAFNFLKDTQYF; DNA: TGTGCCAGCAGTCGGGCCTTTAACTTTCTGAAAGATACGCAGTATTTT
D: TRBD1; V: TRBV5-6; J: TRBJ2-2; size: medium-sized; length: 15; CDR3: CASRGDRWNTGELFF; DNA: TGTGCCAGCAGAGGGGACAGGTGGAACACCGGGGAGCTGTTTTTT
D: .; V: TRBV7-9; J: TRBJ2-1; size: many; length: 15; CDR3: CASSGGGSEYNEQFF; DNA: TGTGCCAGCAGCGGAGGAGGATCCGAGTACAATGAGCAGTTCTTC
D: TRBD1; V: TRBV7-9; J: TRBJ1-5; size: many; length: 14; CDR3: CASSSQGANQPQHF; DNA: TGTGCCAGCAGCTCACAGGGGGCGAATCAGCCCCAGCATTTT
D: TRBD1; V: TRBV7-9; J: TRBJ1-2; size: many; length: 15; CDR3: CASSLNRDRAYGYTF; DNA: TGTGCCAGCAGCTTAAACCGGGACAGGGCATATGGCTACACCTTC
D: .; V: TRBV12-3/TRBV12-4; J: TRBJ2-6; size: .; length: 18; CDR3: CASRLSGRRSSGANVLTF; DNA: TGTGCCAGCAGACTATCAGGGCGTCGAAGCTCTGGGGCCAACGTCCTGACTTTC
D: .; V: TRBV7-2; J: TRBJ2-1; size: .; length: 12; CDR3: CASSSRGAKQFF; DNA: TGTGCCAGCAGCTCCCGAGGAGCGAAGCAGTTCTTC
D: .; V: TRBV15; J: TRBJ1-2; size: many; length: 14; CDR3: CATSRAGSGYGYTF; DNA: TGTGCCACAAGCAGAGCAGGGTCGGGCTATGGCTACACCTTC
D: .; V: TRBV12-3/TRBV12-4; J: TRBJ1-1; size: many; length: 13; CDR3: CASSLRGLTEAFF; DNA: TGTGCCAGCAGTTTAAGAGGGCTCACTGAAGCTTTCTTT
D: .; V: TRBV11-2; J: TRBJ2-4; size: many; length: 14; CDR3: CASSLARGGNIQYF; DNA: TGTGCCAGCAGCTTAGCCAGGGGAGGAAACATTCAGTACTTC
D: .; V: TRBV7-2; J: TRBJ1-2; size: medium-sized; length: 15; CDR3: CASSLVGAGDYGYTF; DNA: TGTGCCAGCAGTTTAGTGGGGGCAGGGGACTATGGCTACACCTTC
D: .; V: TRBV5-4; J: TRBJ2-7; size: few; length: 14; CDR3: CASSLFGGSYEQYF; DNA: TGTGCCAGCAGCTTGTTTGGGGGATCCTACGAGCAGTACTTC
D: .; V: TRBV27; J: TRBJ2-2; size: many; length: 16; CDR3: CASRLTGGGRTGELFF; DNA: TGTGCCAGCAGATTAACAGGGGGGGGGCGCACCGGGGAGCTGTTTTTT
D: .; V: TRBV12-3/TRBV12-4; J: TRBJ1-3; size: many; length: 13; CDR3: CASRSSSGNTIYF; DNA: TGTGCCAGCCGTTCCAGCTCTGGAAACACCATATATTTT
D: .; V: TRBV27; J: TRBJ1-3; size: many; length: 14; CDR3: CASSLSISGNTIYF; DNA: TGTGCCAGCAGTTTATCGATCTCTGGAAACACCATATATTTT
D: TRBD2; V: TRBV6-4; J: TRBJ2-1; size: many; length: 15; CDR3: CASTLTSGGANEQFF; DNA: TGTGCCAGCACCCTGACTAGCGGGGGGGCCAATGAGCAGTTCTTC
D: .; V: TRBV27; J: TRBJ1-1; size: many; length: 11; CDR3: CASSYYGFAFF; DNA: TGTGCCAGCAGTTATTACGGTTTCGCTTTCTTT
D: TRBD1; V: TRBV5-1; J: TRBJ1-1; size: many; length: 13; CDR3: CASSPDRGTEAFF; DNA: TGCGCCAGCAGCCCGGACAGGGGGACTGAAGCTTTCTTT
D: .; V: TRBV11-2; J: TRBJ1-2; size: once; length: 14; CDR3: CASSLGSRPGDYTF; DNA: TGTGCCAGCAGCTTAGGATCACGACCCGGTGACTACACCTTC
D: TRBD1; V: TRBV20-1; J: TRBJ2-3; size: many; length: 15; CDR3: CSARAGTGLTDTQYF; DNA: TGCAGTGCTAGAGCCGGGACAGGGCTCACAGATACGCAGTATTTT
D: .; V: TRBV20-1; J: TRBJ1-2; size: .; length: 20; CDR3: CSARDRFPPGTSDLKNGYTF; DNA: TGCAGTGCTAGAGATCGGTTCCCACCGGGCACCTCAGACCTGAAGAATGGCTACACCTTC
D: TRBD2; V: TRBV15; J: TRBJ2-7; size: many; length: 17; CDR3: CATSSVGLAGFSYEQYF; DNA: TGTGCCACCAGCAGCGTTGGACTAGCGGGGTTCTCCTACGAGCAGTACTTC
D: TRBD1; V: TRBV7-2; J: TRBJ2-6; size: many; length: 17; CDR3: CASSLEGQGSGANVLTF; DNA: TGTGCCAGCAGCTTAGAGGGACAGGGCTCTGGGGCCAACGTCCTGACTTTC
D: TRBD1; V: TRBV7-9; J: TRBJ2-2; size: .; length: 14; CDR3: CAILEDRATGELFF; DNA: TGTGCCATCCTGGAGGACAGGGCCACCGGGGAGCTGTTTTTT
D: .; V: TRBV5-1; J: TRBJ1-2; size: many; length: 14; CDR3: CASSFEGGNYGYTF; DNA: TGCGCCAGCAGCTTTGAGGGCGGGAACTATGGCTACACCTTC
D: .; V: TRBV4-3; J: TRBJ1-1; size: .; length: 17; CDR3: CASSQNPGGGASTEAFF; DNA: TGCGCCAGCAGCCAAAACCCCGGGGGGGGCGCCAGCACTGAAGCTTTCTTT
D: .; V: TRBV5-1; J: TRBJ2-7; size: .; length: 14; CDR3: CANSLDPSSYEQYF; DNA: TGCGCCAACAGCTTGGACCCCTCGTCCTACGAGCAATACTTC
D: TRBD1; V: TRBV5-1; J: TRBJ1-1; size: .; length: 15; CDR3: CASSFGQGTNTEAFF; DNA: TGCGCCAGCAGCTTTGGACAGGGGACGAACACTGAAGCTTTCTTT
D: TRBD1; V: TRBV5-1; J: TRBJ2-7; size: many; length: 14; CDR3: CASSLLGQAYEQYF; DNA: TGCGCCAGCAGCCTGCTAGGACAGGCCTACGAGCAGTACTTC
D: TRBD2; V: TRBV20-1; J: TRBJ2-3; size: many; length: 15; CDR3: CSASLAGGFGDTQYF; DNA: TGCAGTGCCTCACTAGCGGGGGGTTTTGGGGATACGCAGTATTTT
D: TRBD1; V: TRBV5-1; J: TRBJ2-1; size: many; length: 17; CDR3: CASSLLSGTAVDNEQFF; DNA: TGCGCCAGCAGCCTATTATCCGGGACAGCTGTCGACAATGAGCAGTTCTTC